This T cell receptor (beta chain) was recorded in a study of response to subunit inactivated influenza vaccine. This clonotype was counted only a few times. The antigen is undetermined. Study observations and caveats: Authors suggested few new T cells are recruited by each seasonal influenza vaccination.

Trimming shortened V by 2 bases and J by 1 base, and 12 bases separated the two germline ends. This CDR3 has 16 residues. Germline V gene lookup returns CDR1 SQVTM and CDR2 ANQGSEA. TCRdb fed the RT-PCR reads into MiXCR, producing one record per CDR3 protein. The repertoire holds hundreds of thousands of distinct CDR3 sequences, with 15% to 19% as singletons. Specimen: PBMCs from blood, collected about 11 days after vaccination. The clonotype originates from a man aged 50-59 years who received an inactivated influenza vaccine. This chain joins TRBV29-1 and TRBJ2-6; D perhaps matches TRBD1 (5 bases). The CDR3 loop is CSVEWVRGSGANVLTF. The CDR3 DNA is TGCAGCGTTGAATGGGTTAGGGGATCTGGGGCCAACGTCCTGACTTTC.